This T cell receptor (beta chain) was found in a study of blood T cell repertoires in COVID-19. Looking at the study overall: Sources were T cells, B-cell-depleted T cells, or PBMCs; the material itself was cDNA or gDNA.

Trimming removed 0 bases from V and 0 bases from J, with 8 bases in between. Germline CDR1 is LNHNV and CDR2 is YYDKDF (reference sequence). CDR3 length equals 15 residues. Original handling: Estimated nucleated cell counts came from reference gene primer amplification. Using immunoSEQ multiplex PCR, the repertoire was profiled, and TCRdb retains in-frame clones only, with some absent. V and J calls and clone size are copied from that table; D and trimming were computed from the DNA. Here the sample spans about 100,000 clones, just over 85% being singletons. This rearrangement joins TRBV15 to TRBJ1-1, with D uncertain. Sample: peripheral blood. The TCR comes from a human donor in a cohort sampled during active COVID-19. CDR3 loop: CATSREGRMNTEAFF. The CDR3 DNA reads TGTGCCACCAGCAGAGAAGGGAGAATGAACACTGAAGCTTTCTTT.